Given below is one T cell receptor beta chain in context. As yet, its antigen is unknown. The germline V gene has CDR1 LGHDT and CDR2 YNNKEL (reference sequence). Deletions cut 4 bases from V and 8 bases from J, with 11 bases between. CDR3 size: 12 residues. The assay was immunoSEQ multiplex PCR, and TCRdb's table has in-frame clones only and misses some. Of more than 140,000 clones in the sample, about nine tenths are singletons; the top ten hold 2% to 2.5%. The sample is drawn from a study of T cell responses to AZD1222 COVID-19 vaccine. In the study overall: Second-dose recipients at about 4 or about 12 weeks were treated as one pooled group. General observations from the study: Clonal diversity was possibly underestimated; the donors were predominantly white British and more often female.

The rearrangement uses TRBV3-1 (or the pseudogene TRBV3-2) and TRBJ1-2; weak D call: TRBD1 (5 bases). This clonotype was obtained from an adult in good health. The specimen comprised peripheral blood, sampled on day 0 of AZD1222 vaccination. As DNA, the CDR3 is TGTGCCAGCAGCCTTGGCAGGGAGGGCTACACCTTC. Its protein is CASSLGREGYTF.